Listed here are 29 T cell receptor beta chains from one sample, sequenced in a study of blood T cell repertoires in COVID-19. The assay was immunoSEQ multiplex PCR, and TCRdb's table has in-frame clones only and misses some. Of approximately 490,000 clones listed, 75% to 90% are singletons. Sample: PBMCs or T cells enriched from blood (not recorded which). The origin of the receptors is a woman aged 55-69 years who had recovered from COVID-19.

This rearrangement joins TRBV19 to TRBJ1-1; a possible D gene is TRBD1 (6 bases). CDR1 and CDR2 from the germline V gene are LNHDA and SQIVND (reference sequence). The V and J ends lost 7 bases and 1 base respectively, with 13 bases between them. This CDR3 region has 14 residues. The CDR3 reads CASTASGQNTEAFF. CDR3 bases: TGTGCCAGTACCGCCTCGGGACAGAACACTGAAGCTTTCTTT.

This chain connects TRBV12-3 or TRBV12-4 to TRBJ1-2; D perhaps matches TRBD1 (5 bases). Trimming took 4 bases from V and 4 from J, leaving 10 bases between them. CDR3 length equals 13 residues. This chain's CDR3 is CASSWRDRYGYTF. CDR3 DNA sequence: TGTGCCAGCAGTTGGAGGGACCGCTATGGCTACACCTTC.

The sample holds one count of this clone. This chain uses TRBV18 with TRBJ2-5, with TRBD1 matching over 9 bases. V lost 1 base, J lost 3 bases, and 6 bases stayed unmatched. CDR3 length equals 16 residues. CDR1 and CDR2 from the germline V gene are KGHSH and LQKENI. CDR3 nucleotide sequence: TGTGCCAGCTCACCACAGATCGGGACAGGGAAAGAGACCCAGTACTTC. It is translated as CASSPQIGTGKETQYF.

DNA for the CDR3: TGTGCCAGCAGCCGCGGGAGCTACAATGGCTACACCTTC. Its translation is CASSRGSYNGYTF. This chain joins TRBV7-9 and TRBJ1-2, with no clear D. The ends were cut back, 5 bases at V and 6 bases at J, with 13 bases in the middle. CDR1 is SEHNR and CDR2 is FQNEAQ in the germline V gene (reference sequence). The CDR3 covers 13 residues.

J is TRBJ1-2 and V is TRBV27; D is ambiguous. CDR1 and CDR2 (germline): MNHEY, SMNVEV (reference sequence). CDR3 length equals 13 residues. V was cut by 2 bases and J by 8 bases, with 12 bases left in between. The CDR3 reads CASSLLPSGGYTF. The CDR3 DNA reads TGTGCCAGCAGTTTACTCCCCTCGGGGGGCTACACCTTC.

This sequence joins TRBV24-1 and TRBJ1-3, with a weak D call TRBD1 (5 bases). CDR3 size: 13 residues. Trimming took 5 bases from V and 2 from J, leaving 6 bases between them. CDR1 KGHDR and CDR2 SFDVKD come from the germline V gene. CDR3 nucleotide sequence: TGTGCCACCAGTGCGGGGGCTGGAAACACCATATATTTT. Its protein is CATSAGAGNTIYF.

The chain couples TRBV13 to TRBJ1-1, with unresolved D. From germline, CDR1 is PRHDT and CDR2 FYEKMQ (reference sequence). CDR3 length: 14 residues. The ends were cut back, 1 base at V and 10 bases at J, with 16 bases in the middle. CDR3 DNA sequence: TGTGCCAGCAGCTTAGAGGCAGTCCCTCTAGGAGCTTTCTTT. This sequence encodes CASSLEAVPLGAFF.

V gene TRBV6-4 combines with J gene TRBJ2-2, with 9 bases lining up with TRBD2. This CDR3 has 14 residues. Trimming cost V 6 bases and J 6 bases; bases outside gene matches: 5. The germline V gene has CDR1 MRHNA and CDR2 SNTAGT. The CDR3 here is CASSVSGGAGELFF. CDR3 in DNA: TGTGCCAGCAGCGTTAGCGGGGGCGCCGGGGAGCTGTTTTTT.

The genes are TRBV3-1 (or the pseudogene TRBV3-2) and TRBJ2-2, with 12 bases aligning to TRBD2. Germline V lookup: CDR1 LGHDT, CDR2 YNNKEL (reference sequence). The CDR3 length is 17 residues. V dropped 4 bases and J dropped 6; count of bases not matched to a gene: 9. For the CDR3, the DNA is TGTGCCAGCAGCCGCCGGACTAGCGGGGTAAGAGCCGGGGAGCTGTTTTTT. It specifies CASSRRTSGVRAGELFF.

The J gene is TRBJ2-1, the V gene TRBV11-2, with 12 bases that match TRBD2. This CDR3 comprises 16 residues. The V segment lost 4 bases and the J segment 9 bases; nucleotides outside the gene matches: 10. Germline CDR1 reads SGHAT; CDR2 reads FQNNGV. CDR3 DNA: TGTGCCAGCAGCTCGGGACTAGCGGGTCCCGATGGTGAGCAGTTCTTC. Its protein product is CASSSGLAGPDGEQFF.

This clone was observed a handful of times. V and J are TRBV5-1 and TRBJ1-4; 10 positions agree with TRBD1. The CDR3 loop spans 14 amino acids. The V gene's germline CDR1 is SGHRS and CDR2 YFSETQ. The V segment lost 4 bases and the J segment 8 bases; nucleotides outside the gene matches: 5. In DNA form, the CDR3 reads TGCGCCAGCAGCCCGACAGGGGGCAGAGAAAAACTGTTTTTT. Protein product: CASSPTGGREKLFF.

This CDR3 reads CACNRGRGTEAFF. Here the CDR3 DNA reads TGTGCCTGTAACAGGGGCAGAGGCACTGAAGCTTTCTTT. V gene TRBV30 combines with J gene TRBJ1-1; TRBD1 matches at 7 bases. This CDR3 contains 13 residues. The J segment lost 4 bases and the V segment lost 6 bases, leaving 8 bases of the junction unmatched. Germline V gives CDR1 GTSNPN, CDR2 SVGIG (reference sequence).

This chain joins TRBV27 and TRBJ1-5; 8 bases are a match to TRBD1. With V trimmed by 6 bases and J by 4 bases, 11 bases remained unmatched. This CDR3 has 16 amino acids. Germline lookup yields CDR1 MNHEY and CDR2 SMNVEV (reference sequence). The CDR3 here is CASSPLGQGENQPQHF. The CDR3 DNA is TGTGCCAGCAGCCCCCTAGGACAGGGTGAAAATCAGCCCCAGCATTTT.

The V gene is TRBV30, the J gene TRBJ1-1; D may be TRBD1 (5 bases). CDR3 size: 17 residues. The germline V gene has CDR1 GTSNPN and CDR2 SVGIG (reference sequence). V was trimmed by 2 bases and J by 1 base, leaving 20 bases between them. The CDR3 region is CAWSFTTGLPTNTEAFF. Here the CDR3 DNA reads TGTGCCTGGAGTTTTACTACAGGTCTCCCCACGAACACTGAAGCTTTCTTT.

This chain's CDR3 is CSVEGGAGTQYF. The CDR3 region has the DNA TGCAGCGTTGAGGGAGGGGCGGGGACCCAGTACTTC. V usage is TRBV29-1 and J usage is TRBJ2-5, with 7 positions matching TRBD2. CDR1 is SQVTM and CDR2 is ANQGSEA in the germline V gene. This CDR3 comprises 12 residues. Trimming took 3 bases from V and 7 from J; bases not matched to a gene: 5.

The chain couples TRBV2 to TRBJ1-2; TRBD1 is a possible D gene (5 bases). The germline V and J ends were trimmed by 2 bases and 8 bases, with 12 bases remaining between them. The V gene's germline CDR1 is SNHLY and CDR2 FYNNEI. This CDR3 spans 13 amino acids. CDR3 protein: CASSEKQVSGYTF. CDR3 nucleotide sequence: TGTGCCAGCAGTGAAAAACAGGTATCCGGCTACACCTTC.

J is TRBJ1-1 and V is TRBV5-1, with 8 bases that match TRBD1. There are 15 residues in the CDR3. Germline V lookup: CDR1 SGHRS, CDR2 YFSETQ. Trimming removed 1 base from V and 4 bases from J; junction bases left unmatched: 6. CDR3 sequence: CASSLQPDRVTEAFF. CDR3 coding DNA: TGCGCCAGCAGCTTGCAACCGGACAGGGTCACTGAAGCTTTCTTT.

This chain uses TRBV7-9 with TRBJ1-1, with 11 bases lining up with TRBD1. CDR1 is SEHNR and CDR2 is FQNEAQ in the germline V gene (reference sequence). This CDR3 comprises 14 residues. Germline trimming cut 6 bases from V and 7 bases from J; bases unmatched to any gene: 7. CDR3 in DNA: TGTGCCAGCAGTCGGGACAGGGGGTTGGGTGAAGCTTTCTTT. Amino acids: CASSRDRGLGEAFF.

The chain employs TRBV7-2 and TRBJ1-5; D gene ambiguous. Trimming shortened V by 3 bases and J by 0 bases, and 12 bases separated the two germline ends. Germline V gives CDR1 SGHTA, CDR2 FQGNSA. The CDR3 runs 16 residues. CDR3 coding DNA: TGTGCCAGCAGCTTTGGCAGTAAATATAGCAATCAGCCCCAGCATTTT. It codes for CASSFGSKYSNQPQHF.

The J gene is TRBJ1-6, the V gene TRBV5-1; 8 nucleotides align to TRBD1. CDR3 size: 17 residues. The ends lost 0 bases at V and 0 bases at J; junction bases unmatched: 2. The germline V gene has CDR1 SGHRS and CDR2 YFSETQ. CDR3 coding DNA: TGCGCCAGCAGCTTGGCCGGGACAGGCTCCTATAATTCACCCCTCCACTTT. Amino acids: CASSLAGTGSYNSPLHF.

This clone was counted a single time. The chain is built from TRBV7-8 and TRBJ1-5, with D perhaps TRBD1 (5 bases). The CDR3 contains 16 residues. V lost 5 bases to trimming and J lost 4 bases, with 18 bases between them. Germline CDR1 and CDR2: SGHVS and FQNEAQ. The CDR3 DNA reads TGTGCCAGCAGCACGAGGTGGGCCGGGGGTAATCAGCCCCAGCATTTT. It yields the protein CASSTRWAGGNQPQHF.

For this clone: The same CDR3 also results from other DNA sequences found in this sample. The gene calls are TRBV27 and TRBJ1-2; D is possibly TRBD1 (5 bases). This CDR3 has 13 residues. V lost 2 bases to trimming and J lost 2 bases, with 6 bases between them. Germline loops: CDR1 MNHEY, CDR2 SMNVEV (reference sequence). The CDR3 DNA reads TGTGCCAGCAGTTTACGGGGGAACTATGGCTACACCTTC. This encodes CASSLRGNYGYTF.

The chain has TRBV6-5 and TRBJ1-2; 7 bases fit TRBD1. The germline V gene has CDR1 MNHEY and CDR2 SVGAGI. The ends lost 6 bases at V and 1 base at J; junction bases unmatched: 5. The CDR3 totals 14 residues. The CDR3 region has the DNA TGTGCCAGCAGCGGAGACAGGGTTAACTATGGCTACACCTTC. Protein: CASSGDRVNYGYTF.

The J gene is TRBJ1-1, the V gene TRBV9; TRBD1 is a possible D gene (5 bases). The CDR3 loop spans 14 amino acids. V was clipped by 4 bases and J by 5 bases, with 15 bases between them. Per the germline V gene, CDR1 is SGDLS and CDR2 is YYNGEE. CDR3 DNA: TGTGCCAGCAGCTTTGGACCGGGGGGGACTGAAGCTTTCTTT. Its translation: CASSFGPGGTEAFF.

J is TRBJ1-2 and V is TRBV12-3 or TRBV12-4; 7 nucleotides line up with TRBD1. CDR3 size: 12 residues. The trim removed 6 bases at V and 8 bases at J, leaving 6 bases unmatched. CDR3 in DNA: TGTGCCAGCAGCAACAGGGGCCCGGGCTACACCTTC. It translates to CASSNRGPGYTF.

The chain links TRBV5-6 to TRBJ1-1; D possibly corresponds to TRBD1 (5 bases). There are 18 residues in the CDR3. Looked up from germline, CDR1 is SGHDT and CDR2 is YYEEEE. Deletions cut 2 bases from V and 3 bases from J, with 23 bases between. This CDR3 is CASSFWVAGGMLDTEAFF. Here the CDR3 DNA reads TGTGCCAGCAGCTTTTGGGTAGCTGGGGGGATGCTGGACACTGAAGCTTTCTTT.

This clone has just one count. The rearrangement links TRBV20-1 to TRBJ2-7; TRBD1 might be the D (5 bases). This CDR3 contains 11 residues. The germline V and J ends were trimmed by 6 bases and 5 bases, with 11 bases remaining between them. Germline V gene sequence: CDR1 DFQATT, CDR2 SNEGSKA (reference sequence). CDR3 sequence (DNA): TGCAGTGCGCAGCAGGGTCACGAGCAGTACTTC. Protein: CSAQQGHEQYF.

This chain joins TRBV5-1 and TRBJ2-3; possible D gene TRBD1, 6 bases. Trimming left V 0 bases short and J 6 bases short, with 11 bases between. Germline loops: CDR1 SGHRS, CDR2 YFSETQ. The CDR3 consists of 14 residues. The CDR3: CASSLGPGADTQYF. In DNA, the CDR3 is TGCGCCAGCAGCTTGGGTCCAGGGGCGGATACGCAGTATTTT. Using reference TRBV5-1 and TRBJ2-3 for the parts outside the CDR3, the full variable domain is KAGVTQTPRYLIKTRGQQVTLSCSPISGHRSVSWYQQTPGQGLQFLFEYFSETQRNKGNFPGRFSGRQFSNSRSEMNVSTLELGDSALYLCASSLGPGADTQYFGPGTRLTVL.

The chain has TRBV4-1 and TRBJ2-1; 9 bases match TRBD2. The V and J ends lost 1 base and 0 bases, in that order; junction bases with no gene match: 7. The germline V gene encodes CDR1 MGHRA and CDR2 YSYEKL. The CDR3 contains 18 residues. The CDR3 nucleotides read TGCGCCAGCAGCCAAGTGAACCTAGCGGGAAGCTCCTACAATGAGCAGTTCTTC. Translation gives CASSQVNLAGSSYNEQFF.